This entry lists 14 T cell receptor beta chains sequenced from one sample in a study of T cell repertoires in cytomegalovirus infection. TCRdb re-called the reads with MiXCR, one entry per CDR3 protein. The table has about 130,000 distinct CDR3 sequences, approximately 8.8% seen once; the top ten hold roughly a tenth. The sequencing sample was made of PBMCs. Receptor source: a human donor in good health (CMV status not recorded). Some clones in this sample may be carry-over from other donors' samples.

Ten or more counts support this clonotype. The rearrangement joins TRBV4-2 to TRBJ2-2; 7 bases are a match to TRBD1. V gave up 3 bases and J gave up 7 bases; unmatched junction bases: 8. The CDR3 runs to 15 residues. Germline V gene lookup returns CDR1 LGHNA and CDR2 YNFKEQ. The CDR3 protein is CASSHATGVDGELFF. CDR3 coding DNA: TGTGCCAGCAGCCACGCTACAGGGGTGGACGGGGAGCTGTTTTTT.

This clonotype showed up many times. The V and J genes are TRBV7-9 and TRBJ1-1; TRBD1 aligns across 9 bases. The CDR3 has 14 residues. Germline V gene data show CDR1 as SEHNR and CDR2 as FQNEAQ (reference sequence). With 2 bases clipped from V and 5 bases from J, the junction kept 3 bases outside the gene matches. CDR3 coding DNA: TGTGCCAGCAGCTTACAAGGGACAGGGACTGAAGCTTTCTTT. Its translation: CASSLQGTGTEAFF.

In its sample, this clonotype was seen a few times. The J gene is TRBJ2-1, the V gene TRBV5-1, with a tentative D call TRBD1 (5 bases). The CDR3 runs 14 residues. V lost 4 bases to trimming and J lost 4 bases, with 12 bases between them. Germline V gene data show CDR1 as SGHRS and CDR2 as YFSETQ. This CDR3 is CASSRIAGYNEQFF. CDR3 sequence (DNA): TGCGCCAGCAGCAGAATAGCAGGGTACAATGAGCAGTTCTTC.

This clonotype was seen just once. The J gene is TRBJ2-7, the V gene TRBV28; TRBD1 agrees at 8 bases. CDR3 length: 16 residues. Germline V CDR1 and CDR2: MDHEN, SYDVKM. V trimming: 5 bases; J trimming: 7 bases; junction bases outside the gene matches: 16. As DNA, the CDR3 is TGTGCCAGCAGTGGGGGGAGGCAGGGGGCTTCCTTTGAGCAGTACTTC. It is translated as CASSGGRQGASFEQYF.

The sample holds a few counts of this clonotype. The chain couples TRBV2 to TRBJ2-6; D is perhaps TRBD1 or TRBD2 (5 bases each). Germline loops: CDR1 SNHLY, CDR2 FYNNEI. V was cut by 8 bases and J by 2 bases, with 16 bases left in between. The length of the CDR3 is 16 residues. In DNA, the CDR3 is TGTGCCAGCGGAATGGGGCGGGCCGCTGGGGCCAACGTCCTGACTTTC. Its protein is CASGMGRAAGANVLTF. Full variable domain (remainder filled in from reference TRBV2 and TRBJ2-6): EPEVTQTPSHQVTQMGQEVILRCVPISNHLYFYWYRQILGQKVEFLVSFYNNEISEKSEIFDDQFSVERPDGSNFTLKIRSTKLEDSAMYFCASGMGRAAGANVLTFGAGSRLTVL.

This clonotype has ten or more counts. The chain couples TRBV7-9 to TRBJ1-2; 9 positions agree with TRBD1. The CDR3 totals 16 residues. The V segment lost 5 bases and the J segment 5 bases; nucleotides outside the gene matches: 12. In germline, CDR1 is SEHNR, CDR2 FQNEAQ (reference sequence). CDR3 DNA sequence: TGTGCCAGCAGCCCTTTCGGGACAGGGACTGGTTATGGCTACACCTTC. Amino acid sequence: CASSPFGTGTGYGYTF.

Only a few counts were recorded for this clonotype. The chain couples TRBV2 to TRBJ2-7, with D perhaps TRBD2 (5 bases). Germline values: CDR1 SNHLY, CDR2 FYNNEI. The CDR3 has 14 amino acids. Trimming stripped 7 bases from V and 2 bases from J, with 15 bases between. The CDR3 bases are TGTGCCAGCAAGGAAGACGGGGAAACCTACGAGCAGTACTTC. Translated, it gives CASKEDGETYEQYF.

Ten or more counts support this clonotype. The chain joins TRBV12-5 to TRBJ1-1, with a possible D match to TRBD1 (6 bases). The CDR3 extends over 15 amino acids. V was clipped by 0 bases and J by 0 bases, with 8 bases between them. The V gene's germline CDR1 is LGHNT and CDR2 FRNRAP. As DNA, the CDR3 is TGTGCTAGTGGTTTGGTACAGGGCATGAACACTGAAGCTTTCTTT. Translating it yields CASGLVQGMNTEAFF.

This clonotype was found many times. The genes are TRBV10-2 and TRBJ1-2, with D unresolved. The CDR3 length is 13 residues. CDR1 is WSHSY, CDR2 SAAADI, per germline. V was pared by 5 bases and J by 8 bases, with 15 bases between. CDR3 residues: CASSYGPRGGYTF. CDR3 nucleotides: TGCGCCAGCAGTTACGGGCCCCGAGGCGGCTACACCTTC.

This clonotype was seen more than once but under ten times. V usage is TRBV25-1 and J usage is TRBJ1-2, with D possibly matching TRBD1 (5 bases). Trimming took 2 bases from V and 8 from J, leaving 21 bases between them. The CDR3 consists of 16 residues. The V gene's germline CDR1 is MGHDK and CDR2 SYGVNS. CDR3 protein: CASSETGGAPHPGYTF. Here the CDR3 DNA reads TGTGCCAGCAGTGAAACCGGCGGGGCGCCCCATCCCGGCTACACCTTC.

This clonotype was detected ten times or more. The V call is TRBV7-2, the J call TRBJ2-3; 14 nucleotides agree with TRBD2. This CDR3 comprises 17 residues. V shed 5 bases, J shed 1 base, and the junction held 5 bases outside the gene matches. CDR1 SGHTA and CDR2 FQGNSA come from the germline V gene. CDR3 residues: CASSPGLAGGGTDTQYF. The CDR3 nucleotides are TGTGCCAGCAGCCCAGGACTAGCGGGGGGAGGCACAGATACGCAGTATTTT.

This clonotype has at least ten counts. The chain is built from TRBV19 and TRBJ2-1, with 8 bases identical to TRBD2. V lost 4 bases, J lost 7 bases, and 9 bases stayed unmatched. The CDR3 consists of 15 residues. Looked up from germline, CDR1 is LNHDA and CDR2 is SQIVND (reference sequence). The CDR3 is CASSTNQGTRNEQFF. The DNA for the CDR3 is TGTGCCAGTAGTACTAATCAAGGGACTAGAAATGAGCAGTTCTTC.

This clonotype was seen repeatedly, ten times or more. CDR3 sequence reads: CASSRDSAEAFF. In nucleotides, the CDR3 is TGTGCCAGCAGCCGCGACAGTGCTGAAGCTTTCTTT. J is TRBJ1-1 and V is TRBV7-2; D perhaps matches TRBD1 (5 bases). This CDR3 is 12 amino acids long. Germline values: CDR1 SGHTA, CDR2 FQGNSA. V was cut by 5 bases and J by 6 bases, with 10 bases left in between.

The chain employs TRBV5-1 and TRBJ2-7, with D possibly being TRBD2 (6 bases). The CDR3 has 13 residues. Trimming took off 0 bases at V and 6 bases at J, with 10 bases between the two ends. Per the germline V gene, CDR1 is SGHRS and CDR2 is YFSETQ. The CDR3 protein is CASSLAGGSEQYF. The CDR3 DNA is TGCGCCAGCAGCTTGGCCGGGGGTTCCGAGCAGTACTTC.